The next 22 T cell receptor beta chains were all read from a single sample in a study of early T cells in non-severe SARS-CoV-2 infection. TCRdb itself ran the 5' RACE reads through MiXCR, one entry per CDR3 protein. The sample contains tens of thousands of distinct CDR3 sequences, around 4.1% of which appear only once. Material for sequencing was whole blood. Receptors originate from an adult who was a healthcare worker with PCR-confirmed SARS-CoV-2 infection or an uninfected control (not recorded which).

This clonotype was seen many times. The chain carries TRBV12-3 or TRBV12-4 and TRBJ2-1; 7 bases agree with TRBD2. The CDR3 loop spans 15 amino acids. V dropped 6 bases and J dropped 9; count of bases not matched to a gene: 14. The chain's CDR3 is CASRRPGLESSEQFF. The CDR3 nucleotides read TGTGCCAGCAGGCGCCCCGGACTAGAGTCGAGTGAGCAGTTCTTC.

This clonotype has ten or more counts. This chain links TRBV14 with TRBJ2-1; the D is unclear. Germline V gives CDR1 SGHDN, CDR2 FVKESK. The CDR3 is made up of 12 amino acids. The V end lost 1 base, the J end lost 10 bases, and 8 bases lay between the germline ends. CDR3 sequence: CASSQVRGEQFF. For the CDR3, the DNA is TGTGCCAGCAGCCAAGTGCGAGGAGAGCAGTTCTTC.

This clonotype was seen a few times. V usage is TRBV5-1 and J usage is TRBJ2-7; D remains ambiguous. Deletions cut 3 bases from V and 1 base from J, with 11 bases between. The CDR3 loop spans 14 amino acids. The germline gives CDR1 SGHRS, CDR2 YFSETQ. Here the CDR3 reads CASSWAGESYEQYF. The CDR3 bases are TGCGCCAGCAGCTGGGCAGGCGAATCCTACGAGCAGTACTTC.

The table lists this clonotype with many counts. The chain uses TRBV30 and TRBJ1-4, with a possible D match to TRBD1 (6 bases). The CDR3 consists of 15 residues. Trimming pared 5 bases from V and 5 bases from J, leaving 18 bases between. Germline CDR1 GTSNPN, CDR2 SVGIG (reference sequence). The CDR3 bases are TGTGCCTGGGGGACAACCGGGACTCCGAATGAAAAACTGTTTTTT. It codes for CAWGTTGTPNEKLFF.

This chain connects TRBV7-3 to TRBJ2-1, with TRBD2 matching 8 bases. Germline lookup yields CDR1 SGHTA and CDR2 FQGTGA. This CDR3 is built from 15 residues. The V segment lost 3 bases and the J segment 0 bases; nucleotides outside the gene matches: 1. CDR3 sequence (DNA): TGTGCCAGCAGCTTGAGCGGGAGCTCCTACAATGAGCAGTTCTTC. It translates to CASSLSGSSYNEQFF.

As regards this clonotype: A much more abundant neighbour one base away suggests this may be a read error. The CDR3 DNA reads TGTGCCAGCACGACAGGGGGCTCTGGAAACACCATATATTTT. Its protein product is CASTTGGSGNTIYF. This chain links TRBV7-6 with TRBJ1-3; 9 bases fit TRBD1. Germline V gives CDR1 SGHVS, CDR2 FNYEAQ. The length of the CDR3 is 14 residues. With V trimmed by 7 bases and J by 0 bases, 1 base remained unmatched.

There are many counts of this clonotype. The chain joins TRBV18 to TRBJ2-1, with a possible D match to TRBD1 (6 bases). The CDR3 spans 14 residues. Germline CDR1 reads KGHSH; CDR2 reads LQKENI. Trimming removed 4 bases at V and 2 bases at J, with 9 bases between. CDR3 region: CASSQQGTYNEQFF. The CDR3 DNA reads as TGTGCCAGCTCACAACAGGGAACCTACAATGAGCAGTTCTTC.

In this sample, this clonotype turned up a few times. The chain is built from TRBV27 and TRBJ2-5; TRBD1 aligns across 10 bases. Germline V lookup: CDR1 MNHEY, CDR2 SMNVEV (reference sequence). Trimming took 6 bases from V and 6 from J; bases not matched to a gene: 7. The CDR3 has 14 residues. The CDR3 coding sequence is TGTGCCAGCAGGATGACAGGGGGCGTTCAGACCCAGTACTTC. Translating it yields CASRMTGGVQTQYF.

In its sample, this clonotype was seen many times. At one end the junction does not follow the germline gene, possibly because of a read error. CDR3 DNA sequence: TGTGCTAGCAGCTTAGGGCAGGGGCTACAAGAGACCCAGTACTTC. Protein: CASSLGQGLQETQYF. The J gene is TRBJ2-5, the V gene TRBV7-7, with D possibly matching TRBD1 (6 bases). CDR3 length equals 15 residues. CDR1 SSHAT and CDR2 FNYEAQ come from the germline V gene (reference sequence).

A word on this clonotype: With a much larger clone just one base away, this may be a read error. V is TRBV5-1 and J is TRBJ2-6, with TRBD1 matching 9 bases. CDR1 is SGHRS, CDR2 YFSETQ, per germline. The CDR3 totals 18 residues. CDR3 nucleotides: TGCGCCGGCAGCGCCAGGGACAGGGCGGGTTCTGGGGCCAACGTCCTGACTTTC. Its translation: CAGSARDRAGSGANVLTF.

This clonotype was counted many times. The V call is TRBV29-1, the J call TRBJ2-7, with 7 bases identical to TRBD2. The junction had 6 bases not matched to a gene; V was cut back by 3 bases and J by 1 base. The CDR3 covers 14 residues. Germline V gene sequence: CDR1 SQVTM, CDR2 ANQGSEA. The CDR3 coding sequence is TGCAGCGTTGAGGTGGGAGGGGTATCCTACGAGCAGTACTTC. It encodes CSVEVGGVSYEQYF.

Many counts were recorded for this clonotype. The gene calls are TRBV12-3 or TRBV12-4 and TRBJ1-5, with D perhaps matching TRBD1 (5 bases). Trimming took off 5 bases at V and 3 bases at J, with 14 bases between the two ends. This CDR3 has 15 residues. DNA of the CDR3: TGTGCCAGCAGTACCCTAGCCGGGACCAATCAGCCCCAGCATTTT. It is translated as CASSTLAGTNQPQHF.

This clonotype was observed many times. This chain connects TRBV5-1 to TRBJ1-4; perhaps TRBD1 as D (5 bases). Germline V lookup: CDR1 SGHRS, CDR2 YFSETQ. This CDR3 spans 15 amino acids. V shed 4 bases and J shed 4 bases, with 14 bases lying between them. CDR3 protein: CASSQGRRLNEKLFF. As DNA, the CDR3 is TGCGCCAGCAGCCAGGGCCGGCGCCTTAATGAAAAACTGTTTTTT.

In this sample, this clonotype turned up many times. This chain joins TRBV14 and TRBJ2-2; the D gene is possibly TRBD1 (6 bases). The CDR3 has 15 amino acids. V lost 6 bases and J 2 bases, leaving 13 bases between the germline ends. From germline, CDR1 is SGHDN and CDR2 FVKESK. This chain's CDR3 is CASRPQGINTGELFF. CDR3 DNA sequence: TGTGCCAGCAGGCCGCAGGGGATAAACACCGGGGAGCTGTTTTTT.

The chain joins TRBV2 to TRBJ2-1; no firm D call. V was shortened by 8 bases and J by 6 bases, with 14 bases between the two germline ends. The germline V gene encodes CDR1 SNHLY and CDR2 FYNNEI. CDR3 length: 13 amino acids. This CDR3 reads CASFPRAGNEQFF. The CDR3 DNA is TGTGCCAGCTTCCCTCGCGCTGGCAATGAGCAGTTCTTC. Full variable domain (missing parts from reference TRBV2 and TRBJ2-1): EPEVTQTPSHQVTQMGQEVILRCVPISNHLYFYWYRQILGQKVEFLVSFYNNEISEKSEIFDDQFSVERPDGSNFTLKIRSTKLEDSAMYFCASFPRAGNEQFFGPGTRLTVL.

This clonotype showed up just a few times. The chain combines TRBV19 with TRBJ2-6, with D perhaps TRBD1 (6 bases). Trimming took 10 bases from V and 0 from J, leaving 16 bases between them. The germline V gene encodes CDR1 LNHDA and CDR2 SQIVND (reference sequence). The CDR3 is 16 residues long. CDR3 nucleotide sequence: TGTGCCACCGAACAGGGCCCTTCCTCTGGGGCCAACGTCCTGACTTTC. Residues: CATEQGPSSGANVLTF. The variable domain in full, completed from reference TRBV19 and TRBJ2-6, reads DGGITQSPKYLFRKEGQNVTLSCEQNLNHDAMYWYRQDPGQGLRLIYYSQIVNDFQKGDIAEGYSVSREKKESFPLTVTSAQKNPTAFYLCATEQGPSSGANVLTFGAGSRLTVL.

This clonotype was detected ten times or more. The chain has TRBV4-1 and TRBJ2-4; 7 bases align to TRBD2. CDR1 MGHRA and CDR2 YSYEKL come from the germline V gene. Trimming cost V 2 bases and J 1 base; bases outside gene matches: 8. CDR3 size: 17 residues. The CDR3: CASSQPLKAGAKNIQYF. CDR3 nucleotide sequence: TGCGCCAGCAGCCAACCTTTAAAAGCGGGGGCCAAAAACATTCAGTACTTC.

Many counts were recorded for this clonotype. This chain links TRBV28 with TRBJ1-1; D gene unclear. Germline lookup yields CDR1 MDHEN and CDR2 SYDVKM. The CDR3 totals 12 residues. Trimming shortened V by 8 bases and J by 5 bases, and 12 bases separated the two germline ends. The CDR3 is CASQVVRTEAFF. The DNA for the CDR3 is TGTGCCAGCCAGGTTGTGAGAACTGAAGCTTTCTTT.

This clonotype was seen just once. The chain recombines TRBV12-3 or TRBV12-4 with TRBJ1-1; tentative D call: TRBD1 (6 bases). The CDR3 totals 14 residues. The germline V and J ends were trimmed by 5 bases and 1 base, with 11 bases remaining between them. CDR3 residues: CASSPGHSNTEAFF. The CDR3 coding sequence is TGTGCCAGCAGTCCGGGACACTCGAACACTGAAGCTTTCTTT.

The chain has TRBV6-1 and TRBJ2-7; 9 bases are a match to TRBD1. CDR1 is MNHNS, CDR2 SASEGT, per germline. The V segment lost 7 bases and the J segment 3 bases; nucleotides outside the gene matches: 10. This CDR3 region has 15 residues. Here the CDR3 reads CASIEPGQGGYEQYF. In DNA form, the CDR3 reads TGTGCCAGCATCGAACCGGGACAGGGTGGCTACGAGCAGTACTTC.

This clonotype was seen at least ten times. CDR3 in amino acids: CASSQDSDGYRYEQYF. CDR3 sequence (DNA): TGCGCCAGCAGCCAAGATTCTGACGGGTATCGCTACGAGCAGTACTTC. This chain joins TRBV4-1 and TRBJ2-7; D unclear. The V end was cut by 0 bases, the J end by 3 bases, with 15 bases between. This CDR3 comprises 16 residues. Per the germline V gene, CDR1 is MGHRA and CDR2 is YSYEKL.

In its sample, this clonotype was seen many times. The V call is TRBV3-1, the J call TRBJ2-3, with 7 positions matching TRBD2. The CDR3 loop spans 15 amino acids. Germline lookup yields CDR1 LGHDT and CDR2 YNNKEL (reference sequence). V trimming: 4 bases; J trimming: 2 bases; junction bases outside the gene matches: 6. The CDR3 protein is CASSLREYTTDTQYF. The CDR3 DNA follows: TGTGCCAGCAGCCTGCGGGAGTACACCACAGATACGCAGTATTTT.